Listed here is a single TCR beta chain. Unique molecular identifiers were used to barcode this TCRbeta library. One entry per CDR3 protein results from TCRdb running MiXCR on the PCR reads. The sample consists of about 470,000 distinct CDR3 sequences, around two fifths of them appearing once. The CDR3 contains 13 residues. Losses at the gene ends were 5 bases for V and 9 bases for J; bases not matched to a gene: 4. From germline, CDR1 is SGHTA and CDR2 FQGNSA. This sample stems from a study of T-cell reconstitution after alpha-beta-depleted transplantation in children. The sample consisted of PBMCs, taken before TCRalphabeta/CD19-depleted stem cell transplant. This receptor was obtained from a girl aged 2-10 years with aplastic anemia, due to receive a stem cell transplant. This chain connects TRBV7-2 to TRBJ2-1; 10 bases align to TRBD2. The CDR3 DNA reads TGTGCCAGCAGCGCTAGCGGGAGCGGTGAGCAGTTCTTC. Encoded protein: CASSASGSGEQFF.